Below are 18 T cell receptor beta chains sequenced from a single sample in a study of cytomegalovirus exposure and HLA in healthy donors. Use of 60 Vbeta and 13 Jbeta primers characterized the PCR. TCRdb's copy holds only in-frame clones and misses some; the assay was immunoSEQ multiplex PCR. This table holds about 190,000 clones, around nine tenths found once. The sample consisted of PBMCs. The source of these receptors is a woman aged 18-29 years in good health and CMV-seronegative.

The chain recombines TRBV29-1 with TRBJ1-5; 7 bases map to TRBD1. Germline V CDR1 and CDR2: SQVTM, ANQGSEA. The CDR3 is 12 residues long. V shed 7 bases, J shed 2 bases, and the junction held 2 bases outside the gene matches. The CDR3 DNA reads TGCAGCGCTGGACAGGGCAATCAGCCCCAGCATTTT. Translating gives CSAGQGNQPQHF.

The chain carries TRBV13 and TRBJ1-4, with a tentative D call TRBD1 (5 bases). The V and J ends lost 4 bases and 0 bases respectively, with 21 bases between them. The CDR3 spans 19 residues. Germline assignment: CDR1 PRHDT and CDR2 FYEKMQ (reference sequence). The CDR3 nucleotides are TGTGCCAGCAGCTCAGGATCCCTGGGGGGACCTGCAACTAATGAAAAACTGTTTTTT. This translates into CASSSGSLGGPATNEKLFF.

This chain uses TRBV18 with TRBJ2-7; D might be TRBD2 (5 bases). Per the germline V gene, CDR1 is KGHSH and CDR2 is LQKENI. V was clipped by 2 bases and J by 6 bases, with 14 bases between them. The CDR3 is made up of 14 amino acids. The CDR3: CASSPRTGTGEQYF. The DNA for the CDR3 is TGTGCCAGCTCACCAAGGACGGGAACGGGCGAGCAGTACTTC. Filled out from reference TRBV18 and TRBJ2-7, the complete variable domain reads NAGVMQNPRHLVRRRGQEARLRCSPMKGHSHVYWYRQLPEEGLKFMVYLQKENIIDESGMPKERFSAEFPKEGPSILRIQQVVRGDSAAYFCASSPRTGTGEQYFGPGTRLTVT.

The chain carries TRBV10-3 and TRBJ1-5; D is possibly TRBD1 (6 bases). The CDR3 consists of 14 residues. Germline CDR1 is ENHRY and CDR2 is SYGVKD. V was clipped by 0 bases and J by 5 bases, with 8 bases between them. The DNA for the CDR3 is TGTGCCATCAGTGAGTCCAGGACAGATCAGCCCCAGCATTTT. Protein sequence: CAISESRTDQPQHF.

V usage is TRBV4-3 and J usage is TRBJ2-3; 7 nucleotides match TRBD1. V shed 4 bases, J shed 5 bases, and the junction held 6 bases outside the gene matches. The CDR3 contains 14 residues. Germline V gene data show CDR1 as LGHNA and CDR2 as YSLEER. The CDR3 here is CASSPRQGIDTQYF. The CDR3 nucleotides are TGCGCCAGCAGCCCCAGACAGGGTATAGATACGCAGTATTTT.

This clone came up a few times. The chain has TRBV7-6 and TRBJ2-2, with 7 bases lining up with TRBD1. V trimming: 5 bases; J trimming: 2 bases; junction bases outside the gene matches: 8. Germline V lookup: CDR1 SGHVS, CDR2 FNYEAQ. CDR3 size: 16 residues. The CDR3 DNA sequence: TGTGCCAGCAGCCCGAGACAGGGCCCTAACACCGGGGAGCTGTTTTTT. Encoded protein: CASSPRQGPNTGELFF.

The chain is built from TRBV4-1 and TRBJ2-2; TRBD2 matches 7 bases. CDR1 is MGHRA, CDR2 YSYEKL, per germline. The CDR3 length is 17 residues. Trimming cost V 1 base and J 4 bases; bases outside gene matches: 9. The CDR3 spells CASSQGVAGDFTGELFF. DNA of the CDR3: TGCGCCAGCAGCCAAGGAGTTGCGGGGGATTTCACCGGGGAGCTGTTTTTT.

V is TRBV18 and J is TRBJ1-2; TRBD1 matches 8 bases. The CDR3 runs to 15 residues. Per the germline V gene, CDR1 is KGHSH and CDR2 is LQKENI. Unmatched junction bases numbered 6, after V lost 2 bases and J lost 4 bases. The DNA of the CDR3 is TGTGCCAGCTCACCAAGAACAGGGGGATCCTATGGCTACACCTTC. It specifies CASSPRTGGSYGYTF.

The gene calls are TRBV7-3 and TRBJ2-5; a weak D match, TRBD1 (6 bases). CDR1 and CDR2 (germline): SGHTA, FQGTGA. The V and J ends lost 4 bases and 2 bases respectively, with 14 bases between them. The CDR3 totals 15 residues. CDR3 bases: TGTGCCAGCAGCTCAACCTTGGGACAACAAGAGACCCAGTACTTC. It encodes CASSSTLGQQETQYF.

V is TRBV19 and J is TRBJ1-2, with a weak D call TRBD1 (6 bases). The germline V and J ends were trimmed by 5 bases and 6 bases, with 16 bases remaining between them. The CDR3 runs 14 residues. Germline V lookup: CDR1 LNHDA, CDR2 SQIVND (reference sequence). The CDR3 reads CASSPLAQGHGYTF. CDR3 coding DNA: TGTGCCAGTAGTCCCCTTGCACAGGGTCATGGCTACACCTTC.

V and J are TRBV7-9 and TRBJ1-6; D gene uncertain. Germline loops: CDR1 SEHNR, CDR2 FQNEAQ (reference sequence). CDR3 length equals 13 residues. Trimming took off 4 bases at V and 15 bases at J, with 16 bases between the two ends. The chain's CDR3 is CASSSRRSGDLHF. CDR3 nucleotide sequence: TGTGCCAGCAGCTCCCGCAGGAGCGGTGACCTCCACTTT.

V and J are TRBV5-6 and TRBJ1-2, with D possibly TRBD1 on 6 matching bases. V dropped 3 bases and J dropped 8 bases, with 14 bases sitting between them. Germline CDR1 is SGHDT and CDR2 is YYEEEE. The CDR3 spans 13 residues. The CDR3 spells CASSWNRAGGYTF. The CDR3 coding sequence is TGTGCCAGCAGCTGGAACAGGGCAGGGGGCTACACCTTC.

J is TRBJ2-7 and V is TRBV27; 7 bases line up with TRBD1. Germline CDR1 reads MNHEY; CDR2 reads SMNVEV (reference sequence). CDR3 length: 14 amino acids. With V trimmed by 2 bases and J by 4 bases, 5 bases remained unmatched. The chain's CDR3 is CASSLRGLPYEQYF. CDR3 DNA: TGTGCCAGCAGTTTAAGGGGGCTACCTTACGAGCAGTACTTC.

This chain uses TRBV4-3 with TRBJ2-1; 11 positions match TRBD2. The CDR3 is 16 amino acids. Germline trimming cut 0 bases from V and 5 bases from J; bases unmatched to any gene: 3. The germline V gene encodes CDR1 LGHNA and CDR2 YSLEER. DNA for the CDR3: TGCGCCAGCAGCCAAGAGCTAGCGGGAGGAAACAATGAGCAGTTCTTC. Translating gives CASSQELAGGNNEQFF.

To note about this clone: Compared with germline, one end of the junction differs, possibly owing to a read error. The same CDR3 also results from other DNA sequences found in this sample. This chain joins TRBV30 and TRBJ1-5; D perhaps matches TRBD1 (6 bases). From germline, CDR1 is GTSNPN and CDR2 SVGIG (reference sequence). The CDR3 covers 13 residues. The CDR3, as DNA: TGTGCCTGGGGGGACATCGGCAACCAGCCCCAGCATTTT. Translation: CAWGDIGNQPQHF.

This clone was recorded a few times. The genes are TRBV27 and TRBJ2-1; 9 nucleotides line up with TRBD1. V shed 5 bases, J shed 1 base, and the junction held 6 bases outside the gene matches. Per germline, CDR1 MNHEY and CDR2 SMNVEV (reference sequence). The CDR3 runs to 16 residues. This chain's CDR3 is CASSIRQGDSYNEQFF. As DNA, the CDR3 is TGTGCCAGCAGTATACGACAGGGGGATTCCTACAATGAGCAGTTCTTC.

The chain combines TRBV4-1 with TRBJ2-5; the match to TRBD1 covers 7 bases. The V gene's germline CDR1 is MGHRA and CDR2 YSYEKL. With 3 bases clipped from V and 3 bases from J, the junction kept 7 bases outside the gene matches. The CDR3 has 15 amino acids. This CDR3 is CASSQAQGLKETQYF. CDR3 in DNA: TGCGCCAGCAGCCAGGCACAGGGGTTAAAAGAGACCCAGTACTTC.

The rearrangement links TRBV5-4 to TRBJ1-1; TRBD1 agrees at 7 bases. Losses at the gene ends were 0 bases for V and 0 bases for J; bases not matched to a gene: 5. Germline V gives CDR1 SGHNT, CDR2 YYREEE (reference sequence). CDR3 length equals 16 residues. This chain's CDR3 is CASSLGSGTVNTEAFF. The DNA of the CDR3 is TGTGCCAGCAGCTTGGGTTCTGGGACAGTGAACACTGAAGCTTTCTTT.